Included here is one TCR beta chain sequence, with context. This record comes from a study of blood T cell repertoires in COVID-19. Clones were sequenced by immunoSEQ multiplex PCR, and TCRdb holds only the in-frame ones, with some missing. The table includes about 250,000 clones, around 90% detected once. This clonotype was obtained from an elderly man with acute or convalescent COVID-19. The sample comprised peripheral blood.

CDR3 amino acids: CASSKAGGPYNEQFF. The CDR3 DNA follows: TGTGCCAGCAGCAAAGCGGGAGGGCCCTACAATGAGCAGTTCTTC. The chain carries TRBV5-4 and TRBJ2-1, with 10 bases fitting TRBD2. The CDR3 runs 15 residues. V was pared by 4 bases and J by 2 bases, with 3 bases of the junction left unmatched. Germline loops: CDR1 SGHNT, CDR2 YYREEE (reference sequence).